Below, 30 T cell receptor beta chains from the same sample are listed, as sequenced in a study of shared clonotypes between healthy human individuals. Repertoires were generated with immunoSEQ multiplex PCR, while TCRdb's copy carries only in-frame clones and drops some. This table has about 960,000 clones, approximately 80% appearing once. The sequenced sample was memory CD4+ T cells sorted from blood. Indicated subset: CD45RA-negative fraction. These receptors came from a young man in good health.

This clone was seen just once. The chain is built from TRBV27 and TRBJ2-3; 11 bases align to TRBD2. Germline lookup yields CDR1 MNHEY and CDR2 SMNVEV (reference sequence). The ends lost 6 bases at V and 2 bases at J; junction bases unmatched: 4. This CDR3 comprises 15 residues. CDR3 protein: CASSRTSGYTDTQYF. CDR3 nucleotide sequence: TGTGCCAGCAGCCGGACTAGCGGGTACACAGATACGCAGTATTTT.

This clone was counted at least ten times. This sample also contains other DNA sequences that code for the same CDR3. The chain has TRBV7-2 and TRBJ2-6, with TRBD2 as a possible D gene (5 bases). The CDR3 extends over 14 amino acids. The germline CDR1 and CDR2 sequences are SGHTA and FQGNSA. Trimming stripped 5 bases from V and 2 bases from J, with 7 bases between. As DNA, the CDR3 is TGTGCCAGCAGCCCGAGGGCTGGGGCCAACGTCCTGACTTTC. Translated: CASSPRAGANVLTF.

This clone has ten or more counts. The rearrangement links TRBV5-1 to TRBJ2-5; 10 nucleotides agree with TRBD1. J was trimmed by 4 bases and V by 0 bases; bases with no gene match: 3. Germline values: CDR1 SGHRS, CDR2 YFSETQ. There are 15 residues in the CDR3. The CDR3 sequence: CASSLGQGAIETQYF. The CDR3 DNA is TGCGCCAGCAGCTTGGGACAGGGGGCCATAGAGACCCAGTACTTC.

CDR3 region: CASSPPIRGEYEQYF. The DNA for the CDR3 is TGTGCCAGCTCACCACCGATACGGGGAGAGTACGAGCAGTACTTC. The chain couples TRBV18 to TRBJ2-7, with D possibly matching TRBD2 (5 bases). Germline assignment: CDR1 KGHSH and CDR2 LQKENI. The CDR3 is made up of 15 amino acids. Deletions cut 0 bases from V and 4 bases from J, with 13 bases between.

J is TRBJ2-7 and V is TRBV30, with D maybe TRBD1 (7 bases). The germline CDR1 and CDR2 sequences are GTSNPN and SVGIG (reference sequence). V was pared by 8 bases and J by 6 bases, with 17 bases between. The CDR3 runs to 12 residues. The CDR3 is CARGRRGLEQYF. The CDR3 DNA sequence: TGTGCCAGGGGGCGGAGGGGGCTCGAGCAGTACTTC.

The rearrangement joins TRBV10-3 to TRBJ1-1; perhaps TRBD1 as D (5 bases). The germline gives CDR1 ENHRY, CDR2 SYGVKD. CDR3 length: 15 amino acids. The V and J ends lost 3 bases and 5 bases respectively, with 16 bases between them. CDR3 nucleotide sequence: TGTGCCATCAGTGACTGGGGGAAAGGTGTAACTGAAGCTTTCTTT. It codes for CAISDWGKGVTEAFF.

The V and J genes are TRBV11-2 and TRBJ2-7; D is possibly TRBD2 (5 bases). Germline V gene sequence: CDR1 SGHAT, CDR2 FQNNGV. Trimming removed 8 bases at V and 3 bases at J, with 8 bases between. CDR3 length: 11 amino acids. Written as DNA, the CDR3 is TGTGCCAGCGTAGGAGGCTACGAGCAGTACTTC. Translation gives CASVGGYEQYF.

The chain has TRBV30 and TRBJ2-5; 11 positions agree with TRBD2. CDR3 length: 15 amino acids. Germline V gene sequence: CDR1 GTSNPN, CDR2 SVGIG (reference sequence). The V and J ends lost 1 base and 0 bases, in that order; junction bases with no gene match: 1. The CDR3 region has the DNA TGTGCCTGGAGTGGGACTAGCGGGTACCAAGAGACCCAGTACTTC. Protein: CAWSGTSGYQETQYF.

This clone showed up just a few times. The V call is TRBV5-1, the J call TRBJ2-7; D remains unclear. The CDR3 runs to 13 residues. CDR1 is SGHRS, CDR2 YFSETQ, per germline. Deletions cut 0 bases from V and 3 bases from J, with 7 bases between. The CDR3 here is CASSLANGYEQYF. As DNA, the CDR3 is TGCGCCAGCAGCTTGGCCAACGGCTACGAGCAGTACTTC.

This clone was detected a few times. The chain combines TRBV9 with TRBJ2-2, with D hard to call. Per germline, CDR1 SGDLS and CDR2 YYNGEE. The CDR3 extends over 13 amino acids. V shed 4 bases and J shed 7 bases, with 11 bases lying between them. Written as DNA, the CDR3 is TGTGCCAGCAGCACCCCGGCCCGCGGGGAGCTGTTTTTT. Translation: CASSTPARGELFF. Combining the CDR3 with reference TRBV9 and TRBJ2-2 gives the whole variable domain DSGVTQTPKHLITATGQRVTLRCSPRSGDLSVYWYQQSLDQGLQFLIQYYNGEERAKGNILERFSAQQFPDLHSELNLSSLELGDSALYFCASSTPARGELFFGEGSRLTVL.

The gene calls are TRBV19 and TRBJ2-6, with 9 positions matching TRBD1. This CDR3 has 14 residues. Germline V gene lookup returns CDR1 LNHDA and CDR2 SQIVND (reference sequence). J gave up 2 bases and V 9 bases, and 2 bases lay outside the gene matches. As DNA, the CDR3 is TGTGCCAGCGGGGACAGGGCTGGGGCCAACGTCCTGACTTTC. Protein product: CASGDRAGANVLTF.

The table lists this clone with a count of one. The rearrangement uses TRBV30 and TRBJ1-6; D is unclear. CDR3 size: 17 residues. CDR1 and CDR2 from the germline V gene are GTSNPN and SVGIG (reference sequence). V was cut by 0 bases and J by 0 bases, with 12 bases left in between. CDR3 coding DNA: TGTGCCTGGAGTGTACTGGCCGCCACCTCCTATAATTCACCCCTCCACTTT. This sequence encodes CAWSVLAATSYNSPLHF.

Comments on this clone: The identical CDR3 is also encoded by other nucleotide sequences in the sample. This chain connects TRBV28 to TRBJ1-2; D remains unclear. V was clipped by 2 bases and J by 8 bases, with 6 bases between them. Germline V lookup: CDR1 MDHEN, CDR2 SYDVKM. This CDR3 is 11 amino acids long. DNA for the CDR3: TGTGCCAGCAGTTTACTGGACGGCTACACCTTC. Translating it yields CASSLLDGYTF.

The chain combines TRBV2 with TRBJ1-2; unclear D gene. The CDR3 runs to 13 residues. V shed 7 bases and J shed 3 bases, with 12 bases lying between them. CDR1 SNHLY and CDR2 FYNNEI come from the germline V gene. Here the CDR3 reads CASMFGKDYGYTF. The CDR3 nucleotides are TGTGCCAGCATGTTCGGGAAGGACTATGGCTACACCTTC. Drawing the rest from reference TRBV2 and TRBJ1-2, the complete variable domain is EPEVTQTPSHQVTQMGQEVILRCVPISNHLYFYWYRQILGQKVEFLVSFYNNEISEKSEIFDDQFSVERPDGSNFTLKIRSTKLEDSAMYFCASMFGKDYGYTFGSGTRLTVV.

On this clone itself: This specimen includes other DNA sequences encoding the same CDR3. V gene TRBV30 combines with J gene TRBJ1-6; D possibly corresponds to TRBD1 (5 bases). Germline V gives CDR1 GTSNPN, CDR2 SVGIG (reference sequence). The CDR3 is made up of 16 amino acids. Trimming took off 0 bases at V and 7 bases at J, with 16 bases between the two ends. The CDR3, as DNA: TGTGCCTGGAGTGTTCCATCGGCAGGGTGGAATTCACCCCTCCACTTT. Its translation: CAWSVPSAGWNSPLHF.

The chain employs TRBV29-1 and TRBJ2-5; TRBD2 agrees at 13 bases. This CDR3 is built from 13 residues. With 4 bases clipped from V and 11 bases from J, the junction kept 7 bases outside the gene matches. Looked up from germline, CDR1 is SQVTM and CDR2 is ANQGSEA. CDR3 nucleotides: TGCAGCGTTGCCACGACTAGCGGGGGGTCACAGTACTTC. This translates into CSVATTSGGSQYF. Full variable domain (missing parts from reference TRBV29-1 and TRBJ2-5): SAVISQKPSRDICQRGTSLTIQCQVDSQVTMMFWYRQQPGQSLTLIATANQGSEATYESGFVIDKFPISRPNLTFSTLTVSNMSPEDSSIYLCSVATTSGGSQYFGPGTRLLVL.

The chain is built from TRBV5-1 and TRBJ1-1; the D gene is possibly TRBD1 (6 bases). Trimming removed 4 bases from V and 1 base from J, with 11 bases in between. Germline CDR1 SGHRS, CDR2 YFSETQ. This CDR3 region has 14 residues. This CDR3 reads CASSPQGGNTEAFF. CDR3 DNA: TGCGCCAGCAGCCCACAGGGAGGGAACACTGAAGCTTTCTTT.

This chain connects TRBV5-1 to TRBJ2-3; TRBD2 aligns across 8 bases. The length of the CDR3 is 14 residues. V gave up 4 bases and J gave up 4 bases; unmatched junction bases: 5. Looked up from germline, CDR1 is SGHRS and CDR2 is YFSETQ. The CDR3 DNA sequence: TGCGCCAGCAGCCAGACCGGGGGGGCAGATACGCAGTATTTT. It codes for CASSQTGGADTQYF.

The chain carries TRBV20-1 and TRBJ1-1; D is ambiguous. The CDR3 totals 11 residues. CDR1 and CDR2 from the germline V gene are DFQATT and SNEGSKA (reference sequence). V lost 5 bases to trimming and J lost 0 bases, with 4 bases between them. In nucleotides, the CDR3 is TGCAGTGCTCTCCTGAACACTGAAGCTTTCTTT. Its protein product is CSALLNTEAFF.

This clone was found once. V and J are TRBV7-9 and TRBJ2-2; D not certain. The CDR3 is 12 amino acids. V was shortened by 4 bases and J by 16 bases, with 16 bases between the two germline ends. CDR1 SEHNR and CDR2 FQNEAQ come from the germline V gene (reference sequence). The chain's CDR3 is CASSSRSGFWFF. The CDR3 bases are TGTGCCAGCAGCTCCCGCTCAGGCTTTTGGTTTTTT.

This rearrangement joins TRBV18 to TRBJ2-1, with 8 bases identical to TRBD2. The J segment lost 7 bases and the V segment lost 6 bases, leaving 8 bases of the junction unmatched. Germline lookup yields CDR1 KGHSH and CDR2 LQKENI. This CDR3 has 14 residues. The CDR3 coding sequence is TGTGCCAGCTCCACGGGAGGGGAACGGAATGAGCAGTTCTTC. This translates into CASSTGGERNEQFF. The whole variable domain, remainder taken from reference TRBV18 and TRBJ2-1, is NAGVMQNPRHLVRRRGQEARLRCSPMKGHSHVYWYRQLPEEGLKFMVYLQKENIIDESGMPKERFSAEFPKEGPSILRIQQVVRGDSAAYFCASSTGGERNEQFFGPGTRLTVL.

The chain links TRBV28 to TRBJ1-2; tentatively, D is TRBD1 (5 bases). This CDR3 is built from 13 residues. CDR1 and CDR2 from the germline V gene are MDHEN and SYDVKM. With 5 bases removed from V and 3 bases from J, the gap between germline ends came to 10 bases. CDR3 amino acids: CASSGAGYYGYTF. Written as DNA, the CDR3 is TGTGCCAGCAGTGGGGCAGGGTACTATGGCTACACCTTC.

The chain couples TRBV13 to TRBJ2-2; possible D gene TRBD2, 6 bases. The CDR3 has 16 amino acids. Germline CDR1 is PRHDT and CDR2 is FYEKMQ (reference sequence). V lost 7 bases and J 0 bases, leaving 15 bases between the germline ends. This CDR3 reads CASNLLRGTNTGELFF. Written as DNA, the CDR3 is TGTGCCAGCAATCTATTACGGGGGACGAACACCGGGGAGCTGTTTTTT.

V is TRBV18 and J is TRBJ2-4; D assignment may be TRBD1 or TRBD2 (5 bases each). The germline gives CDR1 KGHSH, CDR2 LQKENI. This CDR3 contains 16 residues. With 4 bases removed from V and 6 bases from J, the gap between germline ends came to 19 bases. The CDR3, as DNA: TGTGCCAGCTCACGCCCTTTAGGGGAGCGAGGAAACATTCAGTACTTC. Protein sequence: CASSRPLGERGNIQYF.

The chain recombines TRBV6-7 with TRBJ1-5; 8 bases fit TRBD1. TRBV6-7 is labeled an ORF, and its function is uncertain. The CDR3 is 16 amino acids. With V trimmed by 0 bases and J by 4 bases, 5 bases remained unmatched. CDR3 in DNA: TGTGCCAGCAGTTACTCGGACAGGGCCCTTAATCAGCCCCAGCATTTT. Its protein is CASSYSDRALNQPQHF.

Regarding this clone: The same CDR3 can be traced to other DNA sequences in this sample. The rearrangement uses TRBV30 and TRBJ2-2, with D unclear. CDR3 length equals 14 residues. Per the germline V gene, CDR1 is GTSNPN and CDR2 is SVGIG (reference sequence). V lost 4 bases to trimming and J lost 0 bases, with 9 bases between them. CDR3 DNA: TGTGCCTGGAAAGGCAGGACGAACACCGGGGAGCTGTTTTTT. Translating it yields CAWKGRTNTGELFF.

The J gene is TRBJ2-7, the V gene TRBV7-2, with D possibly being TRBD2 (6 bases). Germline CDR1 is SGHTA and CDR2 is FQGNSA. The CDR3 is 13 residues long. V was cut by 3 bases and J by 9 bases, with 15 bases left in between. CDR3 residues: CASSFGGATGQYF. The CDR3 region has the DNA TGTGCCAGCAGCTTTGGCGGGGCGACGGGGCAGTACTTC.

The V call is TRBV15, the J call TRBJ1-4; D may be TRBD1 (5 bases). Deletions cut 8 bases from V and 14 bases from J, with 30 bases between. CDR1 LNHNV and CDR2 YYDKDF come from the germline V gene (reference sequence). CDR3 length equals 16 residues. The CDR3, as DNA: TGTGCCACCTCCGTGGGTTGGGCAGGGTCCTTGAGATGGCTGTTTTTT. Its protein product is CATSVGWAGSLRWLFF.

The chain recombines TRBV4-1 with TRBJ2-7; 9 bases map to TRBD2. Trimming took 0 bases from V and 3 from J; bases not matched to a gene: 9. The length of the CDR3 is 17 residues. Germline V gives CDR1 MGHRA, CDR2 YSYEKL. This CDR3 reads CASSQETSAGGFYEQYF. Written as DNA, the CDR3 is TGCGCCAGCAGCCAAGAAACATCGGCGGGGGGGTTCTACGAGCAGTACTTC.

The rearrangement links TRBV30 to TRBJ1-2, with 9 bases matching TRBD1. CDR1 is GTSNPN, CDR2 SVGIG, per germline (reference sequence). CDR3 length: 15 amino acids. The J segment lost 11 bases and the V segment lost 0 bases, leaving 13 bases of the junction unmatched. Written as DNA, the CDR3 is TGTGCCTGGAGTGTACAGAGCCGGGGGGACAGGGCTTACACCTTC. It encodes CAWSVQSRGDRAYTF.